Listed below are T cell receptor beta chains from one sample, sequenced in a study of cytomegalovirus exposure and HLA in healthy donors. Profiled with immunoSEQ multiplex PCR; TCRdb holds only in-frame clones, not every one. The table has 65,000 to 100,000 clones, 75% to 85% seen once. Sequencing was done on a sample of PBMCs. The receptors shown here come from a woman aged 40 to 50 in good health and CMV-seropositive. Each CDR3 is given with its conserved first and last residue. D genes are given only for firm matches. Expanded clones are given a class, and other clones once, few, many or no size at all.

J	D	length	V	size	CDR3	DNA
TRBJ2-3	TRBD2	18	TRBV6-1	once	CASSGLAGGRRSTDTQYF	TGTGCCAGCAGTGGACTAGCGGGGGGACGGAGAAGCACAGATACGCAGTATTTT
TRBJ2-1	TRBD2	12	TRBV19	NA	CASMTSDNEQFF	TGTGCCAGCATGACTAGCGACAATGAGCAGTTCTTC
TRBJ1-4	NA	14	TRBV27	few	CASSFSGVNEKLFF	TGTGCCAGCAGTTTTTCGGGAGTTAATGAAAAACTGTTTTTT
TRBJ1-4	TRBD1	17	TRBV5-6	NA	CASSLGTGWGYNEKLFF	TGTGCCAGCAGCCTCGGGACAGGGTGGGGCTATAATGAAAAACTGTTTTTT
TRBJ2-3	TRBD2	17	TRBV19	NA	CASSMSGRRSGTDTQYF	TGTGCCAGTAGTATGAGCGGGAGAAGGTCGGGCACAGATACGCAGTATTTT
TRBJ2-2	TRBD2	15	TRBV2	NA	CASGRTTSVIGELFF	TGTGCCAGCGGACGAACGACTAGCGTGATCGGGGAGCTGTTTTTT
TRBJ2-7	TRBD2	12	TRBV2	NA	CASLLAGYEQYF	TGTGCCAGTTTACTAGCGGGGTACGAGCAGTACTTC
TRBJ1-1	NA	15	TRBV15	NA	CATSSQDRVNTEAFF	TGTGCCACCAGCTCCCAGGACAGAGTGAACACTGAAGCTTTCTTT
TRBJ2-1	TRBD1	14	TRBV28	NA	CAIRTGGRYNEQFF	TGTGCCATCCGAACAGGGGGTCGGTACAATGAGCAGTTCTTC
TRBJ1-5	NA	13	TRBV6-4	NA	CASSVNSYQPQHF	TGTGCCAGCAGTGTGAACAGCTATCAGCCCCAGCATTTT
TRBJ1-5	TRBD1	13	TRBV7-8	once	CASTGGSNQPQHF	TGTGCCAGCACAGGGGGAAGCAATCAGCCCCAGCATTTT
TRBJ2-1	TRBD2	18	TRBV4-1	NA	CASSQSGLAGGGWDEQFF	TGCGCCAGCAGCCAATCGGGACTAGCGGGAGGCGGTTGGGATGAGCAGTTCTTC
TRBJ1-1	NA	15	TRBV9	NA	CASSDRQGISTEAFF	TGTGCCAGCAGCGATAGGCAGGGTATCTCCACTGAAGCTTTCTTT
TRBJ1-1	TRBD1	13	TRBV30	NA	CASTTGVQTEAFF	TGTGCCTCAACGACAGGGGTTCAAACTGAAGCTTTCTTT
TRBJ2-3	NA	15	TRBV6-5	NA	CASSPWGLRADTQYF	TGTGCCAGCAGTCCCTGGGGGCTCCGCGCAGATACGCAGTATTTT
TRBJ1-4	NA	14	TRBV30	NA	CAWSYKSLGRKLFF	TGTGCCTGGAGTTATAAGTCCTTAGGGAGAAAACTGTTTTTT
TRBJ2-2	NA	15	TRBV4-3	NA	CASSQVKRYTGELFF	TGCGCCAGCAGCCAAGTCAAGCGGTACACCGGGGAGCTGTTTTTT
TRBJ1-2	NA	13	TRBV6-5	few	CASSNQGFGGYTF	TGTGCCAGCAGTAACCAGGGTTTTGGTGGCTACACCTTC
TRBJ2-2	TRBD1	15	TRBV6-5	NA	CASSYGQVWAGELFF	TGTGCCAGCAGTTACGGACAGGTTTGGGCCGGGGAGCTGTTTTTT
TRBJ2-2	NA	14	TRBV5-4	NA	CASSLDRNTGELFF	TGTGCCAGCAGCTTGGATAGGAACACCGGGGAGCTGTTTTTT
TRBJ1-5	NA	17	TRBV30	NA	CAWSVGLTVTSNQPQHF	TGTGCCTGGAGTGTTGGCCTGACAGTGACTAGCAATCAGCCCCAGCATTTT
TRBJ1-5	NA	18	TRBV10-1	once	CASDWTSGASGCHQPQHF	TGCGCCAGCGACTGGACCTCAGGGGCTTCTGGATGCCATCAGCCCCAGCATTTT
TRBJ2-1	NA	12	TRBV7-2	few	CASSIVGVEQFF	TGTGCCAGCAGCATAGTGGGAGTTGAGCAGTTCTTC
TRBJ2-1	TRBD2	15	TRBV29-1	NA	CSVEVPGGPYNEQFF	TGCAGCGTTGAAGTTCCGGGAGGGCCCTACAATGAGCAGTTCTTC
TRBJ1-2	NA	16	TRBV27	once	CASSLSLPGGPIGYTF	TGTGCCAGCAGTTTATCCCTGCCGGGGGGGCCGATTGGCTACACCTTC
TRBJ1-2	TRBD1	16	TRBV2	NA	CASREDYRGRGYGYTF	TGTGCCAGCAGGGAAGACTACAGGGGGCGCGGGTATGGCTACACCTTC
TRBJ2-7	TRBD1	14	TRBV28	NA	CASTEYFRGLGQYF	TGTGCCAGCACCGAATACTTCAGGGGGTTAGGGCAGTACTTC
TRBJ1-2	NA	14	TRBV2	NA	CASSDNTGFYGYTF	TGTGCCAGCAGTGATAATACAGGTTTCTATGGCTACACCTTC
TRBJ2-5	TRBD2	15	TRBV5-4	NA	CASSPGLAGGETQYF	TGTGCCAGCAGCCCCGGACTAGCGGGGGGGGAGACCCAGTACTTC
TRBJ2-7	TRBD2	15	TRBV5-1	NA	CASSPTGHTSDEQCF	TGCGCCAGCAGCCCGACCGGCCATACTAGCGACGAGCAGTGCTTC
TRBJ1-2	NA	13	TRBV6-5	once	CASSSQGPYGYTF	TGTGCCAGCAGTTCCCAGGGGCCTTATGGCTACACCTTC
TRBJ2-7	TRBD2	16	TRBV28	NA	CASSLGSGDQDYEQYF	TGTGCCAGCAGTTTGGGTAGCGGGGACCAGGACTACGAGCAGTACTTC
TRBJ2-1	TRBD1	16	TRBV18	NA	CASSLSDRVQENEQFF	TGTGCCAGCTCACTATCGGACAGGGTACAGGAGAATGAGCAGTTCTTC
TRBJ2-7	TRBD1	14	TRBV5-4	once	CASSRGQITYEQYF	TGTGCCAGCAGCCGGGGACAGATTACCTACGAGCAGTACTTC
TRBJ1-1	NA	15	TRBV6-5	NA	CASSYSGGGDTEAFF	TGTGCCAGCAGTTACTCAGGGGGAGGGGACACTGAAGCTTTCTTT
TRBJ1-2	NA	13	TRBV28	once	CASSFRGIYGYTF	TGTGCCAGCAGTTTCCGGGGGATCTATGGCTACACCTTC
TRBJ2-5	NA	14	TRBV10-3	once	CAISEGLSQETQYF	TGTGCCATCAGTGAGGGACTTTCTCAAGAGACCCAGTACTTC
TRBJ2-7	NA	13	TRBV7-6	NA	CASSLKASDEQYF	TGTGCCAGCAGCTTAAAGGCTAGCGACGAGCAGTACTTC
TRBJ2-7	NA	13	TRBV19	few	CASSMGAGYEQYF	TGTGCCAGTAGTATGGGAGCAGGATACGAGCAGTACTTC
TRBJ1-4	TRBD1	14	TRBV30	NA	CAWSAGQLVEKLFF	TGTGCCTGGAGCGCGGGACAGTTAGTCGAAAAACTGTTTTTT
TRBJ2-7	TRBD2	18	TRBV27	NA	CASSSSTKIAGTPWEQYF	TGTGCCAGCAGTTCCTCCACGAAGATAGCGGGAACCCCCTGGGAGCAGTACTTC
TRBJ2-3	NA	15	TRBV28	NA	CASRPDSFRTDTQYF	TGTGCCAGCAGGCCCGACTCCTTCCGCACAGATACGCAGTATTTT
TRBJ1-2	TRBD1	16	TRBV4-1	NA	CASSQDWRDSNYGYTF	TGCGCCAGCAGCCAAGATTGGAGGGACAGTAACTATGGCTACACCTTC
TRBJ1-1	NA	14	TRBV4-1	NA	CASSLHGVNTEAFF	TGCGCCAGCAGCCTTCACGGGGTGAACACTGAAGCTTTCTTT
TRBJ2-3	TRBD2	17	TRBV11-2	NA	CASSFPGLAGDTDTQYF	TGTGCCAGCAGCTTCCCGGGACTAGCGGGGGACACAGATACGCAGTATTTT
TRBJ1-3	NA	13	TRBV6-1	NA	CASSEGNRNTIYF	TGTGCCAGCAGTGAAGGTAACAGAAACACCATATATTTT
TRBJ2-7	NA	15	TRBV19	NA	CASSIVLWGPYEQYF	TGTGCCAGTAGTATAGTCCTTTGGGGGCCCTACGAGCAGTACTTC
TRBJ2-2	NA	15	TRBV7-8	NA	CASSLWERSTGELFF	TGTGCCAGCAGCTTATGGGAGAGGAGCACCGGGGAGCTGTTTTTT
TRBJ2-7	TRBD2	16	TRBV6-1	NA	CASSGPGLAGGYEQYF	TGTGCCAGCAGTGGCCCAGGACTAGCGGGAGGCTACGAGCAGTACTTC
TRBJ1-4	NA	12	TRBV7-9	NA	CASSSRTEKLFF	TGTGCCAGCAGCTCTAGGACAGAGAAACTGTTTTTT
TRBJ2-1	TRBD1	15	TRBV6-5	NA	CASRRPGTGPNEQFF	TGTGCCAGCAGAAGACCCGGGACAGGGCCCAATGAGCAGTTCTTC
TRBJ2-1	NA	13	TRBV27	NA	CASSFSGYNEQFF	TGTGCCAGCAGTTTCAGCGGTTACAATGAGCAGTTCTTC
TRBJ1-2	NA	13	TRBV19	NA	CASSIVTKYGYTF	TGTGCCAGTAGTATCGTGACTAAGTATGGCTACACCTTC
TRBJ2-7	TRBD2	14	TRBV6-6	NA	CASSQAGGGGEQYF	TGTGCCAGCAGCCAGGCGGGAGGAGGGGGCGAGCAGTACTTC
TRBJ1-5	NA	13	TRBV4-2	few	CASSQAGNQPQHF	TGTGCCAGCAGCCAAGCCGGCAATCAGCCCCAGCATTTT
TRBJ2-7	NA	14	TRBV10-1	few	CASSESDRSYEQYF	TGCGCCAGCAGTGAGTCGGACAGATCCTACGAGCAGTACTTC
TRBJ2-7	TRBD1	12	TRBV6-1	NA	CASSETGDEQYF	TGTGCCAGCAGCGAGACAGGGGACGAGCAGTACTTC
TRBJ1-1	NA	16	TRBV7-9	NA	CASSPRVGFRNTEAFF	TGTGCCAGCAGCCCCCGGGTCGGGTTCCGAAACACTGAAGCTTTCTTT
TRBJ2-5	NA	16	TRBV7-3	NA	CASSHTGGRDQETQYF	TGTGCCAGCAGCCATACTGGAGGAAGGGATCAAGAGACCCAGTACTTC